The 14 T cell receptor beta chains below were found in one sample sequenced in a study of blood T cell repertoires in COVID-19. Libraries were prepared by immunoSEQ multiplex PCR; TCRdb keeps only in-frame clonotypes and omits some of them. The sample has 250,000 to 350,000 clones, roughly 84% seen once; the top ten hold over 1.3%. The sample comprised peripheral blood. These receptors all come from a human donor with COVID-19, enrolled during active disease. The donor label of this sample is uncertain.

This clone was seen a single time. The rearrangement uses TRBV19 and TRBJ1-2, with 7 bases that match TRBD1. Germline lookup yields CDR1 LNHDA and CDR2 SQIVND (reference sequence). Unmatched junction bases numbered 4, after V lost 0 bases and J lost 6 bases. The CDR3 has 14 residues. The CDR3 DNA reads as TGTGCCAGTAGTATAGACCTTCAGGGGGATGGCTACACCTTC. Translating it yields CASSIDLQGDGYTF.

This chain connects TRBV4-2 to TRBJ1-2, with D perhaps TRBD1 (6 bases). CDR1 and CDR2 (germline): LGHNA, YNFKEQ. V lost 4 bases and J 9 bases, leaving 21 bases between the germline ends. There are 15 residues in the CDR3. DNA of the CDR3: TGTGCCAGCAGCCGCTTAGACCGGGACACTTATAGCTACACCTTC. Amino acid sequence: CASSRLDRDTYSYTF.

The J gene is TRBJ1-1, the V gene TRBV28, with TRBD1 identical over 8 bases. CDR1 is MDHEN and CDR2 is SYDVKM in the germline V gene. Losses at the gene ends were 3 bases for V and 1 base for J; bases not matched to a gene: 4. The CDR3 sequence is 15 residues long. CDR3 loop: CASSLSGGRNTEAFF. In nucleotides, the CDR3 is TGTGCCAGCAGTTTGTCAGGGGGCCGGAACACTGAAGCTTTCTTT.

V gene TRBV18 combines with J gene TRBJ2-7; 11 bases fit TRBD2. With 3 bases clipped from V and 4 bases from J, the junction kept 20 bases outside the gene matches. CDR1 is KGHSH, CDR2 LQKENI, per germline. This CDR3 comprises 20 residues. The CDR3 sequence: CASSPSAGTSGHWNPYEQYF. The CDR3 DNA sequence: TGTGCCAGCTCACCCAGCGCCGGGACTAGCGGCCATTGGAACCCTTACGAGCAGTACTTC.

The CDR3 protein is CSVDRAGGAGGYTF. The CDR3 nucleotides are TGCAGCGTTGATAGGGCAGGGGGCGCGGGAGGCTACACCTTC. V gene TRBV29-1 combines with J gene TRBJ1-2, with TRBD1 identical over 8 bases. The J segment lost 8 bases and the V segment lost 3 bases, leaving 11 bases of the junction unmatched. Germline CDR1 reads SQVTM; CDR2 reads ANQGSEA. The CDR3 loop spans 14 amino acids.

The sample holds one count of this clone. The CDR3 loop is CASSDYRDSTVFAELFF. CDR3 DNA sequence: TGCGCCAGCAGTGACTACCGGGACAGTACAGTTTTCGCGGAGCTGTTTTTT. The chain employs TRBV10-2 and TRBJ2-2; the match to TRBD1 covers 7 bases. This CDR3 comprises 17 residues. The ends lost 3 bases at V and 10 bases at J; junction bases unmatched: 17. Germline V gene data show CDR1 as WSHSY and CDR2 as SAAADI.

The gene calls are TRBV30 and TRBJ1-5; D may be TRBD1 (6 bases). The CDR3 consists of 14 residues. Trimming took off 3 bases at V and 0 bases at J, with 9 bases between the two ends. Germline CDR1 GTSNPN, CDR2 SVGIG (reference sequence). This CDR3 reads CAWRGTHSNQPQHF. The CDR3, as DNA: TGTGCCTGGAGAGGGACACATAGCAATCAGCCCCAGCATTTT.

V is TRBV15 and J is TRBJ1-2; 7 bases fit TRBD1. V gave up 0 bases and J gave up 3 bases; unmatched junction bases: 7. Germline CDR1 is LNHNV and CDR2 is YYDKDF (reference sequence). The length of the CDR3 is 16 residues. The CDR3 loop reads CATSRDILGTDYGYTF. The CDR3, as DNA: TGTGCCACCAGCAGAGATATACTCGGGACAGACTATGGCTACACCTTC. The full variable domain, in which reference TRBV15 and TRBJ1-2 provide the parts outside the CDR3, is DAMVIQNPRYQVTQFGKPVTLSCSQTLNHNVMYWYQQKSSQAPKLLFHYYDKDFNNEADTPDNFQSRRPNTSFCFLDIRSPGLGDTAMYLCATSRDILGTDYGYTFGSGTRLTVV.

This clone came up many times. This CDR3 reads CASREGSGVNEKLFF. CDR3 nucleotide sequence: TGCGCCAGCAGAGAGGGTAGCGGCGTCAATGAAAAACTGTTTTTT. The chain recombines TRBV5-1 with TRBJ1-4; D uncertain. The V gene lost 5 bases and the J gene lost 5 bases, with 16 bases spanning the gap. Germline V gene data show CDR1 as SGHRS and CDR2 as YFSETQ. CDR3 length: 15 amino acids.

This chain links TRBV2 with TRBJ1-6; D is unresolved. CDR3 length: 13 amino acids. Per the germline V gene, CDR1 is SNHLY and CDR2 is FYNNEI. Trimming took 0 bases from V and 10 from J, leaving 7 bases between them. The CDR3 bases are TGTGCCAGCAGTGAAGCCGCCGGGTCACCCCTCCACTTT. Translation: CASSEAAGSPLHF.

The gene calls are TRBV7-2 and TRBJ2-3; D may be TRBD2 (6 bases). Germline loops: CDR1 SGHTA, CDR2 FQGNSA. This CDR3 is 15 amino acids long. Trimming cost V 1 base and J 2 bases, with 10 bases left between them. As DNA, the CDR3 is TGTGCCAGCAGCTTAGATGGGGGGAACACAGATACGCAGTATTTT. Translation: CASSLDGGNTDTQYF.

The CDR3 region has the DNA TGTGCCAGCAGCTCCTTGAAGAGCGGGAGGTCGAATGAGCAGTTCTTC. This encodes CASSSLKSGRSNEQFF. This sequence joins TRBV5-6 and TRBJ2-1, with 9 bases aligning to TRBD2. The CDR3 spans 16 residues. Unmatched junction bases numbered 11, after V lost 3 bases and J lost 7 bases. Germline-derived CDR1 and CDR2 are SGHDT and YYEEEE.

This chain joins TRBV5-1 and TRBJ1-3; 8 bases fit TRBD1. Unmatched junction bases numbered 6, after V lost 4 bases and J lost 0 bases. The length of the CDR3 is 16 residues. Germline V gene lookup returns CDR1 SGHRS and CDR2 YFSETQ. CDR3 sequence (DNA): TGCGCCAGCAGCGGACAGGGTCAAGGCTCTGGAAACACCATATATTTT. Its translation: CASSGQGQGSGNTIYF.

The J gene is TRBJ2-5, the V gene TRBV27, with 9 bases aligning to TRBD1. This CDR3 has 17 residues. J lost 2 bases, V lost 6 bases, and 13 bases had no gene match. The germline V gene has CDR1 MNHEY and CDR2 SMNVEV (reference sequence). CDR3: CASRPEAGTGLQETQYF. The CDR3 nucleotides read TGTGCCAGCAGACCCGAAGCCGGGACAGGGTTACAAGAGACCCAGTACTTC.